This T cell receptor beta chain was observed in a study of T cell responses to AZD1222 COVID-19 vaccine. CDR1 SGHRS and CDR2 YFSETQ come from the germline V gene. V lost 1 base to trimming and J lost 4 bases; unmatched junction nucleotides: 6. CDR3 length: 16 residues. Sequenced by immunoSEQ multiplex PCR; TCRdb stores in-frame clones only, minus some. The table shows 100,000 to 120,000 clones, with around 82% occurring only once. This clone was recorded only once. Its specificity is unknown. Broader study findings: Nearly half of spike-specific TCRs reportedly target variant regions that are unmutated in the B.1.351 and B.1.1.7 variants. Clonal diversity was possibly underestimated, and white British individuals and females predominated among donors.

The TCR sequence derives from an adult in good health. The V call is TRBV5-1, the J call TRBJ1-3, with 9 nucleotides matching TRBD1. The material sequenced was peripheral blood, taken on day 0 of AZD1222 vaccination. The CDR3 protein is CASSLLWTGEGNTIYF. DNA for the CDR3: TGCGCCAGCAGCTTGCTCTGGACAGGGGAAGGAAACACCATATATTTT.